The 23 T cell receptor beta chains listed next were all sequenced from one sample in a study of T cell responses to AZD1222 COVID-19 vaccine. Libraries were prepared by immunoSEQ multiplex PCR; TCRdb keeps only in-frame clonotypes and omits some of them. The table shows around 120,000 clones, with roughly 85% occurring only once. Sequencing used peripheral blood, obtained on day 0 of AZD1222 vaccination. Source of these receptors: an adult in good health.

The V and J genes are TRBV23-1 and TRBJ2-7; D not certain. TRBV23-1 is identified as an open reading frame with a role that is uncertain. This CDR3 is built from 12 residues. The ends were cut back, 2 bases at V and 5 bases at J, with 7 bases in the middle. The CDR3 bases are TGCGCCAGCAGTCAAGGAATCCACGAGCAGTACTTC. Its translation is CASSQGIHEQYF.

The chain uses TRBV23-1 and TRBJ1-4; D is uncertain. TRBV23-1 is annotated as an ORF whose role is uncertain. This CDR3 has 14 amino acids. Trimming removed 0 bases at V and 5 bases at J, with 7 bases between. The chain's CDR3 is CASSQSGRNEKLFF. In nucleotides, the CDR3 is TGCGCCAGCAGTCAATCGGGCAGAAATGAAAAACTGTTTTTT.

The gene calls are TRBV6-5 and TRBJ2-2; a possible D gene is TRBD1 (6 bases). Germline CDR1 is MNHEY and CDR2 is SVGAGI. The CDR3 covers 14 residues. V lost 9 bases to trimming and J lost 0 bases, with 11 bases between them. The CDR3 nucleotides read TGTGCCAGGAAAGACAGGCCGAACACCGGGGAGCTGTTTTTT. This sequence encodes CARKDRPNTGELFF.

This clone was counted once. V is TRBV5-1 and J is TRBJ1-4; D gene ambiguous. V lost 5 bases to trimming and J lost 3 bases, with 5 bases between them. The CDR3 is 12 residues long. The germline V gene has CDR1 SGHRS and CDR2 YFSETQ. CDR3: CASSKANEKLFF. Here the CDR3 DNA reads TGCGCCAGCAGTAAAGCTAATGAAAAACTGTTTTTT.

The rearrangement joins TRBV11-2 to TRBJ2-5, with 16 bases that match TRBD2. There are 16 residues in the CDR3. V lost 3 bases and J lost 2; bases outside the gene matches: 0. Germline V CDR1 and CDR2: SGHAT, FQNNGV. CDR3 sequence reads: CASSLGLAGGQETQYF. In DNA form, the CDR3 reads TGTGCCAGCAGCTTGGGACTAGCGGGAGGGCAAGAGACCCAGTACTTC.

V usage is TRBV6-1 and J usage is TRBJ2-1, with TRBD2 identical over 7 bases. The CDR3 runs to 19 residues. With V trimmed by 2 bases and J by 1 base, 14 bases remained unmatched. Germline V gene sequence: CDR1 MNHNS, CDR2 SASEGT. This CDR3 reads CASSERRQKASGSYNEQFF. The CDR3 region has the DNA TGTGCCAGCAGTGAAAGGAGACAGAAAGCTAGCGGATCCTACAATGAGCAGTTCTTC.

This chain uses TRBV5-1 with TRBJ2-2; 10 positions agree with TRBD2. CDR1 SGHRS and CDR2 YFSETQ come from the germline V gene. The length of the CDR3 is 14 residues. Trimming removed 7 bases from V and 6 bases from J; junction bases left unmatched: 6. CDR3 nucleotide sequence: TGCGCCAGCCGCAGCGGGAGGGCGCCCGGGGAGCTGTTTTTT. Its translation: CASRSGRAPGELFF.

The chain is built from TRBV4-2 and TRBJ1-5, with TRBD1 matching over 8 bases. V lost 0 bases to trimming and J lost 2 bases; unmatched junction nucleotides: 3. CDR3 length: 16 amino acids. Germline CDR1 LGHNA, CDR2 YNFKEQ. The CDR3 DNA follows: TGTGCCAGCAGCCAAGAATCGACAGGGGGCAATCAGCCCCAGCATTTT. Protein sequence: CASSQESTGGNQPQHF.

This sequence joins TRBV28 and TRBJ2-1; D is uncertain. The V end lost 6 bases, the J end lost 0 bases, and 15 bases lay between the germline ends. CDR1 and CDR2 from the germline V gene are MDHEN and SYDVKM. The CDR3 is made up of 16 amino acids. The CDR3, as DNA: TGTGCCAGCAGCGGCTGGGGTCGGAGCTCCTACAATGAGCAGTTCTTC. Protein sequence: CASSGWGRSSYNEQFF.

V is TRBV19 and J is TRBJ1-2; a possible D gene is TRBD1 (6 bases). The CDR3 covers 12 residues. Trimming left V 10 bases short and J 9 bases short, with 18 bases between. Germline assignment: CDR1 LNHDA and CDR2 SQIVND (reference sequence). As DNA, the CDR3 is TGTGCCACGGGGGGGCAAACAGGGCGCTACACCTTC. It yields the protein CATGGQTGRYTF.

This chain joins TRBV6-5 and TRBJ2-7; D may correspond to TRBD1 or TRBD2 (7 bases each). Germline-derived CDR1 and CDR2 are MNHEY and SVGAGI. Trimming took 6 bases from V and 6 from J, leaving 18 bases between them. There are 14 residues in the CDR3. CDR3 residues: CASREGGTVSEQYF. In DNA, the CDR3 is TGTGCCAGCAGGGAGGGAGGGACAGTTAGCGAGCAGTACTTC.

The V gene is TRBV10-2, the J gene TRBJ1-5, with a possible D match to TRBD1 (5 bases). Trimming took off 2 bases at V and 4 bases at J, with 15 bases between the two ends. The germline V gene has CDR1 WSHSY and CDR2 SAAADI. The CDR3 has 16 amino acids. This CDR3 reads CASSELLRGENQPQHF. As DNA, the CDR3 is TGCGCCAGCAGTGAGCTCCTACGGGGGGAGAATCAGCCCCAGCATTTT.

The rearrangement uses TRBV18 and TRBJ2-7, with TRBD1 identical over 7 bases. CDR3 length: 16 amino acids. V shed 3 bases, J shed 2 bases, and the junction held 10 bases outside the gene matches. CDR1 and CDR2 (germline): KGHSH, LQKENI. The chain's CDR3 is CASSPRPGTATYEQYF. CDR3 nucleotide sequence: TGTGCCAGCTCACCTCGCCCGGGGACAGCCACCTACGAGCAGTACTTC.

CDR3 loop: CASSSFPGVAKYF. CDR3 bases: TGTGCCAGCAGCTCCTTCCCCGGGGTAGCGAAGTACTTC. The chain couples TRBV7-3 to TRBJ2-7, with D tentatively TRBD2 (5 bases). The CDR3 has 13 residues. V was trimmed by 4 bases and J by 11 bases, leaving 18 bases between them. Germline values: CDR1 SGHTA, CDR2 FQGTGA.

The V and J genes are TRBV11-3 and TRBJ2-7; D gene unclear. V was trimmed by 1 base and J by 2 bases, leaving 12 bases between them. Germline V gene data show CDR1 as SGHNT and CDR2 as YENEEA. There are 15 residues in the CDR3. The CDR3 DNA reads TGTGCCAGCAGCTTAGGAAGGGTAATCACCTACGAGCAGTACTTC. It translates to CASSLGRVITYEQYF.

The V gene is TRBV6-6, the J gene TRBJ1-4; maybe TRBD1 (6 bases). Per germline, CDR1 MNHNY and CDR2 SVGAGI (reference sequence). V dropped 2 bases and J dropped 6 bases, with 10 bases sitting between them. The CDR3 length is 14 residues. CDR3 DNA sequence: TGTGCCAGCAGTTACGGGACATGGGATGAAAAACTGTTTTTT. The encoded protein is CASSYGTWDEKLFF.

V and J are TRBV3-1 (or the pseudogene TRBV3-2) and TRBJ1-2; D might be TRBD1 (6 bases). The CDR3 has 21 residues. Germline V gene lookup returns CDR1 LGHDT and CDR2 YNNKEL (reference sequence). V was pared by 0 bases and J by 3 bases, with 29 bases between. This chain's CDR3 is CASSQDRGGLLTGRLHYGYTF. The CDR3 region has the DNA TGTGCCAGCAGCCAAGATAGGGGCGGGCTACTGACAGGACGATTACACTATGGCTACACCTTC.

The chain joins TRBV6-4 to TRBJ2-1, with 9 bases aligning to TRBD1. CDR1 MRHNA and CDR2 SNTAGT come from the germline V gene. The CDR3 covers 15 residues. Trimming removed 3 bases from V and 6 bases from J; junction bases left unmatched: 6. The CDR3 here is CASSEGTGKTNEQFF. The CDR3, as DNA: TGTGCCAGCAGTGAAGGGACAGGGAAGACCAATGAGCAGTTCTTC.

The chain recombines TRBV13 with TRBJ2-7; 8 bases are shared with TRBD1. The CDR3 is 13 residues long. The V segment lost 5 bases and the J segment 5 bases; nucleotides outside the gene matches: 5. Germline CDR1 reads PRHDT; CDR2 reads FYEKMQ (reference sequence). CDR3 bases: TGTGCCAGCAGCCCCGTGGACAGGGACGAGCAGTACTTC. Translating it yields CASSPVDRDEQYF.

J is TRBJ2-2 and V is TRBV7-9, with TRBD1 as a possible D gene (7 bases). V lost 4 bases, J lost 1 base, and 10 bases lay in between. Germline V gene lookup returns CDR1 SEHNR and CDR2 FQNEAQ (reference sequence). The CDR3 has 15 residues. The CDR3 nucleotides read TGTGCCAGCAGCTCGCAGGGGGGGAACACCGGGGAGCTGTTTTTT. This translates into CASSSQGGNTGELFF.

The chain is built from TRBV20-1 and TRBJ1-2; TRBD1 is a possible D gene (6 bases). Germline CDR1 and CDR2: DFQATT and SNEGSKA (reference sequence). This CDR3 contains 17 residues. V gave up 3 bases and J gave up 4 bases, with 24 bases separating them. The CDR3 nucleotides read TGCAGTGCTAGTGCTCGGGGCAGGGGAACCTCTGCCTATGGCTACACCTTC. Encoded protein: CSASARGRGTSAYGYTF.

This sequence joins TRBV4-2 and TRBJ1-1; D is unclear. The CDR3 extends over 15 amino acids. From germline, CDR1 is LGHNA and CDR2 YNFKEQ. Trimming pared 0 bases from V and 0 bases from J, leaving 8 bases between. The CDR3 DNA follows: TGTGCCAGCAGCCAAGATCGTATGGTGAACACTGAAGCTTTCTTT. It codes for CASSQDRMVNTEAFF.

V gene TRBV5-1 combines with J gene TRBJ2-5, with D maybe TRBD1 (6 bases). Germline CDR1 is SGHRS and CDR2 is YFSETQ. The CDR3 contains 15 residues. Between the trimmed V and J ends, which lost 4 bases and 5 bases, there was a span of 18 bases. DNA of the CDR3: TGCGCCAGCAGCCCTACAGGGTACTCATCTGAGACCCAGTACTTC. Translating gives CASSPTGYSSETQYF. The full variable domain, rest sourced from reference TRBV5-1 and TRBJ2-5, is KAGVTQTPRYLIKTRGQQVTLSCSPISGHRSVSWYQQTPGQGLQFLFEYFSETQRNKGNFPGRFSGRQFSNSRSEMNVSTLELGDSALYLCASSPTGYSSETQYFGPGTRLLVL.